The present T cell receptor beta chain was sequenced within a study of blood T cell repertoires in COVID-19. Whole-study context: Nucleic acid was either cDNA or gDNA, and it came from T cells, B-cell-depleted T cells, or PBMCs.

V gave up 7 bases and J gave up 0 bases, with 13 bases separating them. From germline, CDR1 is MNHEY and CDR2 SVGAGI. This CDR3 has 14 residues. Sequencing used immunoSEQ multiplex PCR; TCRdb keeps in-frame clones, though not all of them. The sample records roughly 290,000 clones, around four fifths being singletons. This receptor was identified in a woman aged 45-59 years with active or convalescent COVID-19. The chain employs TRBV6-5 and TRBJ2-7; D remains ambiguous. The sequenced material came from peripheral blood. CDR3 residues: CASKRSQNSYEQYF. The CDR3 DNA is TGTGCCAGCAAGCGCAGCCAGAACTCCTACGAGCAGTACTTC.